A single T cell receptor (beta chain) is shown here with its context. Its antigen is unknown. This sample is part of a study of shared clonotypes between healthy human individuals. Study-wide points: What naive subsets generally showed was a larger estimated richness than memory subsets showed.

V lost 3 bases and J lost 8; bases outside the gene matches: 6. There are 15 residues in the CDR3. Looked up from germline, CDR1 is SGHRS and CDR2 is YFSETQ. Clones were read by immunoSEQ multiplex PCR, and TCRdb kept only the in-frame ones, dropping some. The table includes 2,100,000 or so clones, around 95% detected once. The sample taken for sequencing was naive CD4+ T cells sorted from blood. The subset denotes: CD45RA+ positively selected. The clonotype originates from a man younger than 30 in good health. V gene TRBV5-1 combines with J gene TRBJ2-2, with TRBD1 matching over 11 bases. CDR3 DNA sequence: TGCGCCAGCAGCTCCGGACAGGGGGCATCAGGGGAGCTGTTTTTT. It codes for CASSSGQGASGELFF.